This T cell receptor (beta chain) emerged from a study of patients and donors after allogeneic stem cell transplantation (TCRdb year 2020). The library relied on RT-PCR. Reads for this sample came from a NextSeq 550. TCRdb trimmed public reads at Q25 via fastp, called clones via MiXCR and kept in-frame beta chains. When rows share a CDR3 protein, they turn into one entry using the most common DNA and genes. The table for this sample lists about a million distinct CDR3 sequences; about 20% of them were counted only once. About 6% of the sample comes from the top ten. The germline V and J ends show losses of 0 bases and 6 bases respectively, and no gene match explains 11 bases of the junction. The CDR3, from cysteine to phenylalanine, totals 17 residues. Solely the CDR3 DNA is kept, with 51 bases framed from the first base. CDR1 and CDR2 (SGHVS, FQNEAQ) derive from the germline V gene. This clonotype was seen only a few times. No cognate antigen has been identified for it. Base qualities were left out, and no much larger clone turns up one base away.

The V and J genes are TRBV7-8 and TRBJ2-7; 10 bases in between match TRBD1. The clonotype was recovered from a human donor who was either an allogeneic HSCT recipient or a stem cell or donor lymphocyte infusion donor (not recorded which). It is not recorded whose cells these are; they may come from a transplant donor. The specimen sequenced was blood, either unsorted or a sorted T cell fraction (not recorded which). The bases read TGTGCCAGCAGCTTAGCTTACAGAGGGGACAGGGGCCTCGAGCAGTACTTC. Its protein is CASSLAYRGDRGLEQYF.